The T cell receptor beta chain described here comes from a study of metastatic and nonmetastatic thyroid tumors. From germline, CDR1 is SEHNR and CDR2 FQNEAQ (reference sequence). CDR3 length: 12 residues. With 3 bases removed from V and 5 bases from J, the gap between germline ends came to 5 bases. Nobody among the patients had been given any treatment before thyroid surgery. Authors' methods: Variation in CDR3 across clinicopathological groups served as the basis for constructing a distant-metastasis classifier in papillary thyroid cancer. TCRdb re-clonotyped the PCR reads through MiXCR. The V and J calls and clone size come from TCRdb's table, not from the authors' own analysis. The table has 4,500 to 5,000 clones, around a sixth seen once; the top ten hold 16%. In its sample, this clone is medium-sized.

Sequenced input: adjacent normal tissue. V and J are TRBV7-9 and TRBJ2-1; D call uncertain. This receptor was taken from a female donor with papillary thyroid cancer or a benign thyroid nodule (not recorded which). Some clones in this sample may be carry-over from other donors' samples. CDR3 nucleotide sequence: TGTGCCAGCAGCTTCCGGGACAATGAGCAGTTCTTC. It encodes CASSFRDNEQFF.